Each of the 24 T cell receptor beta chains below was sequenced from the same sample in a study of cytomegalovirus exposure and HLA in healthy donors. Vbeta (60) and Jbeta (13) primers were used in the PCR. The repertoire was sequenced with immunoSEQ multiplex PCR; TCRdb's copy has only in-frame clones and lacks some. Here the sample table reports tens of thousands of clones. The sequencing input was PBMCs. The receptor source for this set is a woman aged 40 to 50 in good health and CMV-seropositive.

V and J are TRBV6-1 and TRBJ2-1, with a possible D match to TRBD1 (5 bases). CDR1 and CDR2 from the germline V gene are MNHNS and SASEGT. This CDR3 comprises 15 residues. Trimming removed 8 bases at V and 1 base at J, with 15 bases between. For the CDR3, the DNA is TGTGCCAGCTCCATTTTAGGACAATCCTACAATGAGCAGTTCTTC. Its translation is CASSILGQSYNEQFF.

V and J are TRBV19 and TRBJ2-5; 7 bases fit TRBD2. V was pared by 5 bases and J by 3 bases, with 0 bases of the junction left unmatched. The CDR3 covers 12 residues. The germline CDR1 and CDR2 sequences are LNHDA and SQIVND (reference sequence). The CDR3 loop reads CASSRGEETQYF. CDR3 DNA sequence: TGTGCCAGTAGTCGGGGGGAAGAGACCCAGTACTTC.

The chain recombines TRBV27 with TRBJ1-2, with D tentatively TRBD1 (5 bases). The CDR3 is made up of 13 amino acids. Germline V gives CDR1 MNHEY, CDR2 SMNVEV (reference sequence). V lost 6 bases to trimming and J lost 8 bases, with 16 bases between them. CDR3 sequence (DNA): TGTGCCAGCAGCTCAGGCAGGGTTGGGGGCTACACCTTC. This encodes CASSSGRVGGYTF.

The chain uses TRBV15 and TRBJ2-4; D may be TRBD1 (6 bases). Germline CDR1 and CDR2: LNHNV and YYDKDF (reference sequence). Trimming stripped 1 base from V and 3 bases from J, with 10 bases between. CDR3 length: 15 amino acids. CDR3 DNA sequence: TGTGCCACCAGCAGAGGAGGGGGTATCAAAAACATTCAGTACTTC. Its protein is CATSRGGGIKNIQYF.

The CDR3 DNA is TGTGCCAGTCTGGACCCCCGGGGGGCCTACGAGCAGTACTTC. The encoded protein is CASLDPRGAYEQYF. The chain has TRBV28 and TRBJ2-7, with 7 bases lining up with TRBD2. The CDR3 consists of 14 residues. CDR1 MDHEN and CDR2 SYDVKM come from the germline V gene. With V trimmed by 9 bases and J by 2 bases, 10 bases remained unmatched.

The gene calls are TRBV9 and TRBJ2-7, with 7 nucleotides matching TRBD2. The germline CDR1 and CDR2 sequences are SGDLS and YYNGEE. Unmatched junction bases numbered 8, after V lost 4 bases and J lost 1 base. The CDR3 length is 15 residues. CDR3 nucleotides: TGTGCCAGCAGCAATGGTGGCGGGAGTTCCTACGAGCAGTACTTC. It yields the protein CASSNGGGSSYEQYF.

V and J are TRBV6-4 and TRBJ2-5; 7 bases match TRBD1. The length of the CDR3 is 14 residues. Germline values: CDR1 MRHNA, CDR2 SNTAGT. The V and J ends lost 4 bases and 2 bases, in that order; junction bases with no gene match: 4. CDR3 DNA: TGTGCCAGCAGTGTCCGGGGACAGCAAGAGACCCAGTACTTC. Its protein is CASSVRGQQETQYF.

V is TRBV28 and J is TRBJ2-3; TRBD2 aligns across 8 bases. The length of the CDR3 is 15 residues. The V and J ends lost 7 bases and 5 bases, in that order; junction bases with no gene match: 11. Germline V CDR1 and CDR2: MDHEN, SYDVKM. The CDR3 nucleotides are TGTGCCAGCAAATCCTCGGGGGGGCAGGAAGATACGCAGTATTTT. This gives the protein CASKSSGGQEDTQYF.

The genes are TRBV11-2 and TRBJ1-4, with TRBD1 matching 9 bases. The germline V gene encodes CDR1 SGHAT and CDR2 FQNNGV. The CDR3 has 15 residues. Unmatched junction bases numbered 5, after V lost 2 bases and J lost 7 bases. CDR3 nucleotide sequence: TGTGCCAGCAGCTTACAACAGGGGGCGAGTGAAAAACTGTTTTTT. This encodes CASSLQQGASEKLFF.

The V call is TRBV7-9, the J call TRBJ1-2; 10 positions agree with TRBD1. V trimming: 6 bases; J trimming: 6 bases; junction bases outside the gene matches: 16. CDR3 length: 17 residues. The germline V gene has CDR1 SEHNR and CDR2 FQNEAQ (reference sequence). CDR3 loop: CASSERQGAVLVDGYTF. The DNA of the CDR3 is TGTGCCAGCAGTGAACGACAGGGGGCTGTCCTGGTCGATGGCTACACCTTC.

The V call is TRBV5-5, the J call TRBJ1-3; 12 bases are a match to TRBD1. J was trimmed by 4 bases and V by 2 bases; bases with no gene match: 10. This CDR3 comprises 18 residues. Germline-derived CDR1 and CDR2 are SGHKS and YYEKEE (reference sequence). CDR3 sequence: CASSFSGDRGRRGNTIYF. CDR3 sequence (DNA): TGTGCCAGCAGCTTCTCGGGGGACAGGGGGCGTCGAGGAAACACCATATATTTT.

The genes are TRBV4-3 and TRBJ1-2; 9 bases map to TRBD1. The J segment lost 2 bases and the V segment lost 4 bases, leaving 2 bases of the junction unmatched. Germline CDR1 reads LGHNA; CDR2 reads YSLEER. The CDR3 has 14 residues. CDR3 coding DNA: TGCGCCAGCAGCCGGGGGACAGGGAACTATGGCTACACCTTC. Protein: CASSRGTGNYGYTF.

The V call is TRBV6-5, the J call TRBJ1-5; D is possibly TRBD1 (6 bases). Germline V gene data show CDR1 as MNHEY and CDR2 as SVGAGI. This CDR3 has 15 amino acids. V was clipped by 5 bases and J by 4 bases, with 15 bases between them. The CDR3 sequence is CASSRTARLNQPQHF. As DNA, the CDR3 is TGTGCCAGCAGTCGGACAGCAAGACTAAATCAGCCCCAGCATTTT.

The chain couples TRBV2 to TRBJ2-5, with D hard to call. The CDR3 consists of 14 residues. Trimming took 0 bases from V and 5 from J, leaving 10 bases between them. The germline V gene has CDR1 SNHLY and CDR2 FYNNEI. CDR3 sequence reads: CASSEALLLETQYF. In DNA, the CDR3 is TGTGCCAGCAGTGAAGCCTTACTCCTCGAGACCCAGTACTTC.

The CDR3 DNA sequence: TGTGCCAGCAGACTATGGACAGCGAACACTGAAGCTTTCTTT. Amino acid sequence: CASRLWTANTEAFF. The chain links TRBV6-1 to TRBJ1-1; D perhaps matches TRBD1 (6 bases). The CDR3 extends over 14 amino acids. Trimming removed 6 bases from V and 1 base from J, with 12 bases in between. The germline gives CDR1 MNHNS, CDR2 SASEGT.

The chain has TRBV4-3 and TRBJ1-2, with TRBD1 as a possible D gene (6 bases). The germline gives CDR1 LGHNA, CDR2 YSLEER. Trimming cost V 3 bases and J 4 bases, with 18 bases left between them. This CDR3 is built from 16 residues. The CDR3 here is CASSQNAAGTPYGYTF. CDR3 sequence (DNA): TGCGCCAGCAGCCAGAATGCCGCCGGGACACCCTATGGCTACACCTTC.

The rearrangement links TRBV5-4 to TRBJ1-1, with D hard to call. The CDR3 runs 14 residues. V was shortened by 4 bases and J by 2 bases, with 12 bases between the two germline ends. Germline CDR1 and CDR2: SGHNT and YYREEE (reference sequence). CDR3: CASSRTGYNTEAFF. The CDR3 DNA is TGTGCCAGCAGCCGCACGGGGTACAACACTGAAGCTTTCTTT.

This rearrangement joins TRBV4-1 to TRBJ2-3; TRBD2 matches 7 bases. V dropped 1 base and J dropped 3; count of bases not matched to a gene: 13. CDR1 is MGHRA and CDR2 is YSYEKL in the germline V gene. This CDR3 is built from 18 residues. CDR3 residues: CASSQGGGMGKQTDTQYF. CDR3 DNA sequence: TGCGCCAGCAGCCAAGGGGGGGGGATGGGGAAACAAACAGATACGCAGTATTTT.

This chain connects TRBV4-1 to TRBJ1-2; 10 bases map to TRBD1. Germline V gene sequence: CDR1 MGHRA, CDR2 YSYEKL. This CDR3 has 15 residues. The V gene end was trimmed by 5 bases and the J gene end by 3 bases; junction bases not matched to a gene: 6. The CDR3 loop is CASSAWTGGHYGYTF. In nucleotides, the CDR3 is TGCGCCAGCAGCGCCTGGACAGGGGGGCACTATGGCTACACCTTC.

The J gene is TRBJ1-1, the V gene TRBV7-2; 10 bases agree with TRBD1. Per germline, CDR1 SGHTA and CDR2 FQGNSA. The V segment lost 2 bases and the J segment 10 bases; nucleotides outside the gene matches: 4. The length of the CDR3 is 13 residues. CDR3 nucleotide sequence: TGTGCCAGCAGCTTAAGACAGGGGGCAAGAGCTTTCTTT. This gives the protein CASSLRQGARAFF.

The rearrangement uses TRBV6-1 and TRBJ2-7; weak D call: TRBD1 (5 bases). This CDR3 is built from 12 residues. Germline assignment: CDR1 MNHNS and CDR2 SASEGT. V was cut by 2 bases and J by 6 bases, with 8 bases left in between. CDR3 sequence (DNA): TGTGCCAGCAGTGAATACAGGCGCGAGCAGTACTTC. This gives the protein CASSEYRREQYF.

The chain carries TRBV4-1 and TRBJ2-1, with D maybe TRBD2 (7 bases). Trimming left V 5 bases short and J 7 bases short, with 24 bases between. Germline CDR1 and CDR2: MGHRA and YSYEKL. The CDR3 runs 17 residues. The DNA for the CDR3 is TGCGCCAGCAGCATCGGCGGGGGCGCCCGGTTGGGGAATGAGCAGTTCTTC. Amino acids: CASSIGGGARLGNEQFF.

CDR3 in DNA: TGCGCCAGCAGCCAACTATTAGCGGGAAGAGAGACCCAGTACTTC. Protein: CASSQLLAGRETQYF. The chain employs TRBV4-1 and TRBJ2-5; 8 bases are a match to TRBD2. V shed 2 bases, J shed 4 bases, and the junction held 6 bases outside the gene matches. Germline CDR1 is MGHRA and CDR2 is YSYEKL. This CDR3 has 15 residues.

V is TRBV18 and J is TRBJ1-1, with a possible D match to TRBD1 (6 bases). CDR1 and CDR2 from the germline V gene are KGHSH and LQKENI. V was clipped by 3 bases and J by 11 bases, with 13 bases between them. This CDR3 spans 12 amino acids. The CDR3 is CASSPTDRGAFF. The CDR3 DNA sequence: TGTGCCAGCTCACCCACGGACAGAGGGGCTTTCTTT. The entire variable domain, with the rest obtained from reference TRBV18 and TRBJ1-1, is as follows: NAGVMQNPRHLVRRRGQEARLRCSPMKGHSHVYWYRQLPEEGLKFMVYLQKENIIDESGMPKERFSAEFPKEGPSILRIQQVVRGDSAAYFCASSPTDRGAFFGQGTRLTVV.